This paragraph reports one T cell receptor (beta chain). This record comes from a study of blood T cell repertoires in COVID-19. Assay used: immunoSEQ multiplex PCR; TCRdb lists only in-frame clones, some missing. The data show some 210,000 clones, around 81% seen once. The V gene's germline CDR1 is LGHNT and CDR2 FRNRAP. The CDR3 consists of 14 residues. V lost 7 bases and J 5 bases, leaving 15 bases between the germline ends. This TCR was sampled from a young man with acute COVID-19. The sequenced sample consisted of PBMCs or T cells enriched from blood (not recorded which). This rearrangement joins TRBV12-5 to TRBJ2-1; perhaps TRBD1 as D (6 bases). The DNA of the CDR3 is TGTGCTAGTGCCCGAGAAGGGGGAAACAATGAGCAGTTCTTC. It codes for CASAREGGNNEQFF.